The next 3 T cell receptor beta chains were all read from a single sample in a study of T cells in Graves' hyperthyroidism and ophthalmopathy. There were TCR beta CDR3 regions amplified from RNA transcripts. Initially, a first-round RT-PCR of the TCR CDR3 employed the HTBI primer set. TCRdb ran MiXCR on the multiplex PCR reads and lists one entry per CDR3 protein. The table includes hundreds of thousands of distinct CDR3 sequences, less than 25% detected once. Sequenced: blood. These TCRs come from a man aged 25-45 years with Graves' ophthalmopathy.

The table lists this clonotype with many counts. The V call is TRBV5-1, the J call TRBJ1-5; 7 bases align to TRBD1. In germline, CDR1 is SGHRS, CDR2 YFSETQ. This CDR3 contains 13 residues. J was trimmed by 5 bases and V by 3 bases; bases with no gene match: 2. CDR3 sequence reads: CASSWTGDQPQHF. Written as DNA, the CDR3 is TGCGCCAGCAGCTGGACAGGAGATCAGCCCCAGCATTTT.

This clonotype came up a few times. This sequence joins TRBV30 and TRBJ1-5; 9 positions agree with TRBD1. V lost 2 bases to trimming and J lost 0 bases; unmatched junction nucleotides: 14. CDR3 length: 19 amino acids. Germline lookup yields CDR1 GTSNPN and CDR2 SVGIG (reference sequence). CDR3 sequence: CAWSQKRDRDRYSNQPQHF. For the CDR3, the DNA is TGTGCCTGGAGTCAAAAGAGGGACAGGGACCGATATAGCAATCAGCCCCAGCATTTT.

This clonotype was detected a few times. This sequence joins TRBV7-2 and TRBJ2-5, with 9 bases lining up with TRBD2. This CDR3 spans 16 amino acids. The ends lost 5 bases at V and 5 bases at J; junction bases unmatched: 12. The germline V gene encodes CDR1 SGHTA and CDR2 FQGNSA. The CDR3 spells CASSLRGGREGETQYF. For the CDR3, the DNA is TGTGCCAGCAGCCTCCGCGGCGGGAGGGAGGGGGAGACCCAGTACTTC.